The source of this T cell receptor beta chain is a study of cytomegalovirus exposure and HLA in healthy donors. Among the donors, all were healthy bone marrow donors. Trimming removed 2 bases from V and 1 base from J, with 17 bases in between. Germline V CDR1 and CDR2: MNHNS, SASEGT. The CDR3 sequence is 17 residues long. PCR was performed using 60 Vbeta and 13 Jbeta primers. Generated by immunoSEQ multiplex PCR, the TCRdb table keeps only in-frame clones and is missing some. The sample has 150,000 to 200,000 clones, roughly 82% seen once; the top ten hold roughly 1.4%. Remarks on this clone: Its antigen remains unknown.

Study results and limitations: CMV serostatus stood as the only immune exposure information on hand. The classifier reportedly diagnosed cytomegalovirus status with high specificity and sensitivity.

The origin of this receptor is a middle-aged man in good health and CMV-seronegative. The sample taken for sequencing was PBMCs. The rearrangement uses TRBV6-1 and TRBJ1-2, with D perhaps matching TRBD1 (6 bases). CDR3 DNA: TGTGCCAGCAGTGAAAGTCCCGACAGGAGACTTAACTATGGCTACACCTTC. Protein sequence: CASSESPDRRLNYGYTF.